The 5 T cell receptor beta chains below were found in one sample sequenced in a study of T cell repertoires in cytomegalovirus infection. From the reads, TCRdb called clonotypes with MiXCR, one entry per CDR3 protein. Found here are approximately 350,000 distinct CDR3 sequences, about 34% of them singletons; the top ten hold roughly 14%. Their specific antigens are unknown. The sequenced sample was cultured PBMCs, obtained from culture after CMV antigen stimulation. These receptors originate from a human donor in good health (CMV status not recorded). Some clones in this sample may be carry-over from other donors' samples.

A few counts support this clonotype. This sequence joins TRBV6-6 and TRBJ2-2; D gene uncertain. The germline V and J ends were trimmed by 1 base and 0 bases, with 9 bases remaining between them. Per germline, CDR1 MNHNY and CDR2 SVGAGI (reference sequence). This CDR3 has 16 residues. The CDR3: CASSYYLISNTGELFF. In DNA form, the CDR3 reads TGTGCCAGCAGTTACTATCTAATATCGAACACCGGGGAGCTGTTTTTT.

The chain uses TRBV7-2 and TRBJ2-5; tentative D call: TRBD2 (6 bases). Between the trimmed V and J ends, which lost 7 bases and 4 bases, there was a span of 19 bases. This CDR3 is built from 15 residues. Per the germline V gene, CDR1 is SGHTA and CDR2 is FQGNSA. The CDR3 bases are TGTGCCAGCACCCCCGGGGGAACTCGCACAGAGACCCAGTACTTC. Its protein product is CASTPGGTRTETQYF. The full variable domain, its missing parts supplied by reference TRBV7-2 and TRBJ2-5, is GAGVSQSPSNKVTEKGKDVELRCDPISGHTALYWYRQSLGQGLEFLIYFQGNSAPDKSGLPSDRFSAERTGGSVSTLTIQRTQQEDSAVYLCASTPGGTRTETQYFGPGTRLLVL.

This clonotype was seen once. It is unclear where the CDR3 begins or ends on the DNA, so no DNA is shown, and the CDR3 is as TCRdb lists it. The chain combines TRBV4-3 with TRBJ2-1; TRBD1 is the table's D call, not checked against the DNA. CDR1 is LGHNA and CDR2 is YSLEER in the germline V gene. The CDR3 totals 17 residues, both ends included. The CDR3 region is CASSQDFGAGSYNEQFF.

This clonotype was observed a few times. CDR3 nucleotides: TGTGCCAGCAGCCCTAGCCAGGCGAATGAGCAGTTCTTC. It specifies CASSPSQANEQFF. This chain joins TRBV7-9 and TRBJ2-1, with D possibly being TRBD2 (5 bases). The germline gives CDR1 SEHNR, CDR2 FQNEAQ (reference sequence). The CDR3 covers 13 residues. The germline V and J ends were trimmed by 5 bases and 7 bases, with 12 bases remaining between them.

The chain employs TRBV7-8 and TRBJ1-1, with a possible D match to TRBD1 (6 bases). CDR1 and CDR2 (germline): SGHVS, FQNEAQ. Trimming cost V 3 bases and J 1 base, with 12 bases left between them. The CDR3 runs 15 residues. The CDR3 DNA is TGTGCCAGCAGCTTCACGGACAGCCGGAACACTGAAGCTTTCTTT. This sequence encodes CASSFTDSRNTEAFF.